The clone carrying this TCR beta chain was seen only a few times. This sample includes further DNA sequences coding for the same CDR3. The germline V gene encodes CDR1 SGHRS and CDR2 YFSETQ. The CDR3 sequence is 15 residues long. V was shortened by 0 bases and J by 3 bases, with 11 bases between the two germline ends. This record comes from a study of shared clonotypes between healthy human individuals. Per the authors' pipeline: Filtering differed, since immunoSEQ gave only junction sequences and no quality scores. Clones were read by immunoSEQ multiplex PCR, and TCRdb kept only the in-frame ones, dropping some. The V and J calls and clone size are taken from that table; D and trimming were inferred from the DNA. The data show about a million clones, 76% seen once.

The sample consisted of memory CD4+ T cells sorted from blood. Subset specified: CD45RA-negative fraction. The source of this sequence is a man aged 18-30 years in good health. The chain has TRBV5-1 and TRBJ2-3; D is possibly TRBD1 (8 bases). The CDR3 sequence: CASSLEQGGTDTQYF. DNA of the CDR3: TGCGCCAGCAGCTTGGAACAGGGGGGGACAGATACGCAGTATTTT.